This T cell receptor beta chain was sequenced during a study of tumor and adjacent non-tumor tissue in lung cancer. RNA was extracted from bulk tissue without any cell sorting. TCRbeta libraries were built with three rounds of nested PCR, modified from ARM-PCR. A single record per CDR3 protein comes from TCRdb applying MiXCR to the multiplex PCR reads. The data contain approximately 75,000 distinct CDR3 sequences, over 75% of them seen just once; the ten biggest clones take up roughly 12%. CDR1 and CDR2 from the germline V gene are SGHTA and FQGTGA. Trimming pared 5 bases from V and 3 bases from J, leaving 13 bases between. This CDR3 comprises 15 residues.

The sample comprised lung tumor tissue. The sequence derives from a woman aged 45 to 65 with non-small cell lung cancer. The chain recombines TRBV7-3 with TRBJ2-2; D might be TRBD1 (6 bases). CDR3 DNA: TGTGCCAGCAGCCAACAGGGTTCCGACACCGGGGAGCTGTTTTTT. Encoded protein: CASSQQGSDTGELFF.